The rows below give T cell receptor beta chains drawn from one sample of a study of cytomegalovirus exposure and HLA in healthy donors. Measured with immunoSEQ multiplex PCR; TCRdb has only the in-frame clones, and not every one. The repertoire holds 110,000 to 150,000 clones, with 75% as singletons. The specimen was PBMCs. These receptor sequences come from a man between 25 and 39 years old in good health and CMV-seronegative. The CDR3 runs from the conserved cysteine through the conserved F or W. Each record gives: D gene, V gene, clone size, J gene, CDR3 DNA, CDR3 protein. The D gene is left open where the match is weak. Clone size is given for some rows only: seen once, a few or many times, or a class if the clone is expanded.

.	TRBV28	once	TRBJ2-7	TGTGCCAGCAGTGTCCCTCAGGGTCTCGAGCAGTACTTC	CASSVPQGLEQYF
.	TRBV7-9	few	TRBJ1-1	TGTGCCGCAGCAGGAGGAACACAACGAGGGACTGAAGCTTTCTTT	CAAAGGTQRGTEAFF
.	TRBV19	.	TRBJ1-2	TGTGCCAGTAAAGCCAGGGGAACTAACTATGGCTACACCTTC	CASKARGTNYGYTF
.	TRBV29-1	.	TRBJ1-1	TGCAGCGTTGTCCAGGGGAATATGAACACTGAAGCTTTCTTT	CSVVQGNMNTEAFF
TRBD1	TRBV28	.	TRBJ1-2	TGTGCCAGCAGTGTCGGACAGGGTAGGACCTTC	CASSVGQGRTF
TRBD1	TRBV19	once	TRBJ2-4	TGTGCCAGTAGTATAGAGACAGGGAATAAAAACATTCAGTACTTC	CASSIETGNKNIQYF
TRBD2	TRBV28	once	TRBJ2-5	TGTGCCAGCAGTTTATGGCTAGCGGGACAAGAGACCCAGTACTTC	CASSLWLAGQETQYF
.	TRBV28	.	TRBJ2-7	TGTGCCAGCAGTTTACTACAGGCCTCCTACGAGCAGTACTTC	CASSLLQASYEQYF
.	TRBV11-3	.	TRBJ1-2	TGTGCCAGCAGCTTAGATCGAGAGGGTAGGTATGGCTACACCTTC	CASSLDREGRYGYTF
TRBD2	TRBV7-3	.	TRBJ2-1	TGTGCCAGCAGCCCCGGGGGGGCCTTCATGAATGAGCAGTTCTTC	CASSPGGAFMNEQFF
TRBD2	TRBV5-1	.	TRBJ2-3	TGCGCCAGCTCGGCGGGGGGCACAGATACGCAGTATTTT	CASSAGGTDTQYF
.	TRBV29-1	.	TRBJ2-3	TGCAGCGTTGCTCCACAGGGGGGGACAGATACGCAGTATTTT	CSVAPQGGTDTQYF
TRBD2	TRBV2	few	TRBJ2-5	TGTGCCAGCAGTGGGGGGGGGACCCAGTACTTC	CASSGGGTQYF
.	TRBV5-4	.	TRBJ1-2	TGTGCCAGCAGCTTGGATGGCAGCGCTAACTATGGCTACACCTTC	CASSLDGSANYGYTF
.	TRBV2	.	TRBJ1-1	TGTGCCAGCATCCTGGACGGGGACACTGAAGCTTTCTTT	CASILDGDTEAFF
TRBD1	TRBV27	.	TRBJ2-7	TGTGCCAGCAGCCCCCCCCCAACGGACAGGGCGTCCTACGAGCAGTACTTC	CASSPPPTDRASYEQYF
TRBD2	TRBV10-2	.	TRBJ2-7	TGCGCCAGCAGTGGGACTAGCGGGAGGAAGTACGAGCAGTACTTC	CASSGTSGRKYEQYF
.	TRBV28	.	TRBJ1-1	TGTGCCAGCAGTCCTGGACAGCTCGCGGCTTTCTTT	CASSPGQLAAFF
TRBD1	TRBV6-5	few	TRBJ1-3	TGTGCCAGCAGTTACTCAGCTAGGACAGGAGGAAACACCATATATTTT	CASSYSARTGGNTIYF
.	TRBV19	.	TRBJ1-3	TGTGCCACAAGAGTGTCCTCTGGAAACACCATATATTTT	CATRVSSGNTIYF
TRBD1	TRBV5-1	few	TRBJ1-1	TGCGCCAGCAGCTTGCGACCGGGACAGGGGGGAACTGAAGCTTTCTTT	CASSLRPGQGGTEAFF
TRBD2	TRBV19	.	TRBJ2-1	TGTGCCAGTAGTAAACAGCGGGGGCCCTTTGAGCAGTTCTTC	CASSKQRGPFEQFF
TRBD2	TRBV27	.	TRBJ2-2	TGTGCCAGCAGTACGAGACTAGCGGGGGGGAGGACCGGGGAGCTGTTTTTT	CASSTRLAGGRTGELFF
.	TRBV5-1	.	TRBJ2-5	TGCGCCAGCAGCCTGCCCGGATTAGGCGGGAACGTGGGGAAGACCCAGTACTTC	CASSLPGLGGNVGKTQYF
TRBD2	TRBV28	.	TRBJ2-1	TGTGCCAGCCTTAGTCGGGGGGGGACTTACAATGAGCAGTTCTTC	CASLSRGGTYNEQFF
.	TRBV27	.	TRBJ2-7	TGTGCCAGCAACTCCGACTGGGGCCAAATAGAAGAGCAGTACTTC	CASNSDWGQIEEQYF
TRBD2	TRBV6-1	.	TRBJ2-7	TGTGCCAGCACGGAGAGCGGGAGGAGCAACGAGCAGTACTTC	CASTESGRSNEQYF
.	TRBV5-6	.	TRBJ1-5	TGTGCCAGCAGCCTACGGGGGGCCAGTCAGCCCCAGCATTTT	CASSLRGASQPQHF
TRBD1	TRBV7-9	.	TRBJ2-6	TGTGCCACCGCCACGTTCAGGGGGCGTTCCGGGGCCAACGTCCTGACTTTC	CATATFRGRSGANVLTF
.	TRBV2	.	TRBJ1-2	TGTGCCACCGCACGCGATGGCTACACCTTC	CATARDGYTF
TRBD2	TRBV19	.	TRBJ2-2	TGTGCCACGGGGGGAGTCTCAGGTTCCACCGGGGAGCTGTTTTTT	CATGGVSGSTGELFF
.	TRBV18	.	TRBJ1-1	TGTGCCAGCTCATCCCTTTTGACACTAGAGAACACTGAAGCTTTCTTT	CASSSLLTLENTEAFF
TRBD2	TRBV4-1	.	TRBJ2-7	TGCGCCAGCAGCCAAGAAACTAGCGGGAGGGCCCTCCACGAGCAGTACTTC	CASSQETSGRALHEQYF
TRBD2	TRBV25-1	.	TRBJ2-5	TGTGCCAGCAGTGAAGGCGGGGGGCCGGTGGGAGAGACCCAGTACTTC	CASSEGGGPVGETQYF
TRBD1	TRBV29-1	.	TRBJ1-1	TGCAGCGCCCTGACAGGGAGGAAGTCTGAAGCTTTCTTT	CSALTGRKSEAFF
.	TRBV5-4	.	TRBJ2-7	TGTGCCAGCAGCCGTGACAACAGGGACGCCTACGAGCAGTACTTC	CASSRDNRDAYEQYF
.	TRBV28	.	TRBJ1-2	TGTGCCAGCAGTTACAGGAACTATGGCTACACCTTC	CASSYRNYGYTF
TRBD2	TRBV27	.	TRBJ2-7	TGTGCCAGCCAACAGAGGGGACTAGAGCAGTACTTC	CASQQRGLEQYF
.	TRBV13	.	TRBJ1-3	TGTGCCAGCAGCCTTGGGGGGAGGGGAGGAGACACCATATATTTT	CASSLGGRGGDTIYF
TRBD1	TRBV19	few	TRBJ1-1	TGTGCCAGTAGTATAGTTCAGGGGGGAGGTGAAGCTTTCTTT	CASSIVQGGGEAFF
.	TRBV28	once	TRBJ1-2	TGTGCCAGCAGTCCCACAGGGAATTATGGCTACACCTTC	CASSPTGNYGYTF
.	TRBV28	.	TRBJ1-1	TGTGCCAGCAACTACTTTGGCACTGAAGCTTTCTTT	CASNYFGTEAFF
TRBD1	TRBV15	few	TRBJ1-1	TGTGCCACCAGCAGAGATGAGAGGGGGCTGACTGAAGCTTTCTTT	CATSRDERGLTEAFF
.	TRBV7-3	medium-sized	TRBJ2-3	TGTGCCAGCAGCTTAGTGGGGGCCGGGGATACGCAGTATTTT	CASSLVGAGDTQYF
.	TRBV30	.	TRBJ1-2	TGTGCCTGGAGTGTTTACCCGCAGGGCTATGGCTACACCTTC	CAWSVYPQGYGYTF
.	TRBV2	.	TRBJ1-1	TGTGCCAGCGGAGGGAGGTCTGAAGCTTTCTTT	CASGGRSEAFF
TRBD1	TRBV29-1	.	TRBJ2-1	TGCAGCGTTAGGACAGGGGTGGACAATGAGCAGTTCTTC	CSVRTGVDNEQFF
TRBD2	TRBV6-4	.	TRBJ2-4	TGTGCCTCTGGGGGGGACGGGAACAGTCAGTACTTC	CASGGDGNSQYF
.	TRBV6-1	.	TRBJ2-2	TGTGCCAGCAGTGAAGGATGGGACTCCGACACCGGGGAGCTGTTTTTT	CASSEGWDSDTGELFF
.	TRBV7-2	.	TRBJ1-2	TGTGCCAGCAGCGCAAACCGGGGAGGACATTCTGGCTACACCTTC	CASSANRGGHSGYTF
TRBD1	TRBV6-1	.	TRBJ2-7	TGTGCCAGCAGTGTTGACAGGGGCTACGAGCAGTACTTC	CASSVDRGYEQYF
.	TRBV19	.	TRBJ2-2	TGTGCCAGTAGGCGGCCCAACACCGGGGAGCTGTTTTTT	CASRRPNTGELFF
.	TRBV19	.	TRBJ2-1	TGTGCCAGTAGAGCGACTGCCATCAGCTCCTACAATGAGCAGTTCTTC	CASRATAISSYNEQFF
.	TRBV7-9	.	TRBJ2-1	TGTGCCAGCAGCTTAGAAGGGGATCTCTACAATGAGCAGTTCTTC	CASSLEGDLYNEQFF
.	TRBV5-1	.	TRBJ1-3	TGCGCCAGCAGCACAGTCTCCTCTGGAAACACCATATATTTT	CASSTVSSGNTIYF